This T cell receptor (beta chain) emerged from a study of T-cell memory formation after mild COVID-19. Background on the study: TCR clusters were mostly donor specific.

Trimming left V 3 bases short and J 4 bases short, with 12 bases between. This CDR3 is built from 14 residues. CDR1 and CDR2 from the germline V gene are SGHTA and FQGNSA. A note on this clonotype: What it recognizes is unknown.

MiXCR was run by TCRdb on the 5' RACE reads, yielding one entry per CDR3 protein. The sample records around 390,000 distinct CDR3 sequences, roughly 15% being singletons. Study conclusions and caveats: Among clones contracting day 15 to 85, CD4/CD8 was balanced, whereas later expanders leaned CD4+. The authors did not confirm SARS-CoV-2 specificity of second-wave clones peaking day 37.

The sequenced sample consisted of PBMCs or a T cell subset sorted from them (not recorded which). V and J are TRBV7-2 and TRBJ2-5, with D tentatively TRBD2 (7 bases). This clonotype was sampled from a man younger than 35 who had mild COVID-19 (a few samples of this study predate the infection). Cell type and time point are not known. The CDR3 loop is CASSLLAGAETQYF. In DNA form, the CDR3 reads TGTGCCAGCAGCTTGCTCGCGGGGGCAGAGACCCAGTACTTC.